This T cell receptor beta chain was documented in a study of blood T cell repertoires in COVID-19. Study-level information: PBMCs, B-cell-depleted T cells, or T cells provided the cDNA or gDNA that made up the material.

Trimming stripped 4 bases from V and 3 bases from J, with 13 bases between. CDR3 length equals 15 residues. From germline, CDR1 is MDHEN and CDR2 SYDVKM. Original handling: Counts of nucleated cells, estimated from reference gene primer amplification, were obtained. Libraries were prepared by immunoSEQ multiplex PCR; TCRdb keeps only in-frame clonotypes and omits some of them. That table supplies the V and J calls and clone size; D and trimming were determined from the DNA. The table records about 120,000 clones, approximately 80% of them present only once. V gene TRBV28 combines with J gene TRBJ1-5, with D possibly TRBD1 on 6 matching bases. The source material was peripheral blood. The receptor was derived from a man in his sixties or seventies with active or convalescent COVID-19. CDR3 DNA: TGTGCCAGCAGTTACCTAACAGGGCTCAATCAGCCCCAGCATTTT. Translating gives CASSYLTGLNQPQHF.